This is a list of T cell receptor beta chains from one sample in a study of T-cell memory formation after mild COVID-19. TCRdb itself ran the 5' RACE reads through MiXCR, one entry per CDR3 protein. The sample holds some 110,000 distinct CDR3 sequences, 12% seen once. Sequences were obtained from PBMCs or a T cell subset sorted from them (not recorded which). The source of these receptors is an adult woman who had mild COVID-19 (a few samples of this study predate the infection). Cell type and time point are not known. Each CDR3 is given with its conserved first and last residue. D genes are given only for firm matches. Clone size is given for some rows only: seen once, a few or many times, or a class if the clone is expanded.

v_call: TRBV10-3; clone_size: few; cdr3_length: 15; d_call: NA; j_call: TRBJ2-5; cdr3_nt: TGTGCCATCAGTGAACGGGGCCAGTACCAAGAGACCCAGTACTTC; cdr3_aa: CAISERGQYQETQYF
v_call: TRBV7-8; clone_size: many; cdr3_length: 16; d_call: TRBD2; j_call: TRBJ2-7; cdr3_nt: TGTGCCAGCAGCTTCGCTAGCGGGAGAGCTTCCTACGAGCAGTACTTC; cdr3_aa: CASSFASGRASYEQYF
v_call: TRBV2; clone_size: NA; cdr3_length: 17; d_call: NA; j_call: TRBJ2-3; cdr3_nt: TGTGCCAGCAGTGAAGCGCTCGGCGGAGGGAGCACAGATACGCAGTATTTT; cdr3_aa: CASSEALGGGSTDTQYF
v_call: TRBV11-3; clone_size: NA; cdr3_length: 19; d_call: NA; j_call: TRBJ2-7; cdr3_nt: TGTGCCAGCAGGCAAGAACAGGGCCCCACAGGGAGAGGGTCCTACGAGCAGTACTTC; cdr3_aa: CASRQEQGPTGRGSYEQYF
v_call: TRBV30; clone_size: few; cdr3_length: 11; d_call: NA; j_call: TRBJ2-7; cdr3_nt: TGTGCCTGGAGTGTACAGCACGAGCAGTACTTC; cdr3_aa: CAWSVQHEQYF
v_call: TRBV9; clone_size: NA; cdr3_length: 14; d_call: NA; j_call: TRBJ2-3; cdr3_nt: TGTGCCAGCAGCGTAGGGAAGGGGAAAGATACGCAGTATTTT; cdr3_aa: CASSVGKGKDTQYF
v_call: TRBV5-1; clone_size: many; cdr3_length: 13; d_call: NA; j_call: TRBJ2-7; cdr3_nt: TGCGCCAGCAGCCAAGGATATTCCTACGAGCAGTACTTC; cdr3_aa: CASSQGYSYEQYF
v_call: TRBV7-9; clone_size: few; cdr3_length: 16; d_call: TRBD1; j_call: TRBJ2-5; cdr3_nt: TGTGCCAGCAGGTCCAAACAGGGGAGCCACCAAGAGACCCAGTACTTC; cdr3_aa: CASRSKQGSHQETQYF
v_call: TRBV6-2/TRBV6-3; clone_size: NA; cdr3_length: 19; d_call: TRBD1; j_call: TRBJ2-7; cdr3_nt: TGTGCCAGCAGTTACCCGGCCCAAGGACAGGGAACAACAACCTACGAGCAGTACTTC; cdr3_aa: CASSYPAQGQGTTTYEQYF
v_call: TRBV29-1; clone_size: NA; cdr3_length: 14; d_call: NA; j_call: TRBJ1-1; cdr3_nt: TGCAGCGTTGAAGACCCGACAGGCGGGACTGAAGCTTTCTTT; cdr3_aa: CSVEDPTGGTEAFF
v_call: TRBV20-1; clone_size: NA; cdr3_length: 13; d_call: NA; j_call: TRBJ1-2; cdr3_nt: TGCAGTGCTAGAGATGAGGGTTTTTTTGGCTACACCTTC; cdr3_aa: CSARDEGFFGYTF
v_call: TRBV12-3/TRBV12-4; clone_size: many; cdr3_length: 17; d_call: TRBD2; j_call: TRBJ2-3; cdr3_nt: TGTGCCAGCAGCCCCTCCTCACTAGCGGGGGGGACAGATACGCAGTATTTT; cdr3_aa: CASSPSSLAGGTDTQYF
v_call: TRBV6-1; clone_size: NA; cdr3_length: 15; d_call: TRBD2; j_call: TRBJ2-7; cdr3_nt: TGTGCCAGCAGTACTCTACGACTAGCGGTCTACGAGCAGTACTTC; cdr3_aa: CASSTLRLAVYEQYF
v_call: TRBV27; clone_size: few; cdr3_length: 16; d_call: NA; j_call: TRBJ2-1; cdr3_nt: TGTGCCAGCAGTTTTTCGGGGGTTAGACCCTACAATGAGCAGTTCTTC; cdr3_aa: CASSFSGVRPYNEQFF
v_call: TRBV12-3/TRBV12-4; clone_size: many; cdr3_length: 14; d_call: NA; j_call: TRBJ2-7; cdr3_nt: TGTGCCAGCAGTTTAGCGGTCGGACTCTACGAGCAGTACTTC; cdr3_aa: CASSLAVGLYEQYF
v_call: TRBV7-6; clone_size: few; cdr3_length: 13; d_call: NA; j_call: TRBJ2-7; cdr3_nt: TGTGCCAGCAGCTCGTTAGCCGACTACGAGCAGTACTTC; cdr3_aa: CASSSLADYEQYF
v_call: TRBV7-6; clone_size: NA; cdr3_length: 17; d_call: TRBD1; j_call: TRBJ1-6; cdr3_nt: TGTGCCAGCAGCTTAGGGGACCTACAGGGGCATAATTCACCCCTCCACTTT; cdr3_aa: CASSLGDLQGHNSPLHF
v_call: TRBV4-2; clone_size: few; cdr3_length: 13; d_call: NA; j_call: TRBJ1-2; cdr3_nt: TGTGCCAGCAACCCAAGCGGAGGGTATGGCTACACCTTC; cdr3_aa: CASNPSGGYGYTF
v_call: TRBV3-1; clone_size: NA; cdr3_length: 15; d_call: TRBD2; j_call: TRBJ2-1; cdr3_nt: TGTGCCAGCGCCCTTTCCGGGGGGGACGGCGATGAGCAGTTCTTC; cdr3_aa: CASALSGGDGDEQFF
v_call: TRBV7-6; clone_size: NA; cdr3_length: 15; d_call: TRBD1; j_call: TRBJ2-3; cdr3_nt: TGTGCCAGCAGCCCGGGACAGGATGGCACAGATACGCAGTATTTT; cdr3_aa: CASSPGQDGTDTQYF
v_call: TRBV30; clone_size: NA; cdr3_length: 14; d_call: NA; j_call: TRBJ2-5; cdr3_nt: TGTGCCTGGAGTGCCTTGGGTGGGTTGGAGACCCAGTACTTC; cdr3_aa: CAWSALGGLETQYF
v_call: TRBV6-5; clone_size: many; cdr3_length: 14; d_call: NA; j_call: TRBJ2-1; cdr3_nt: TGTGCCAGCAGTCTACTGCGGGGCAGGGGTGAGCAGTTCTTC; cdr3_aa: CASSLLRGRGEQFF